The T cell receptor beta chain described here comes from a study of blood T cells in healthy people across ages. Notes on the study in general: Long-lived donors carried more naive CD4+ cells and greater diversity than aged donors. Correlation between TCR beta diversity and naive T cell percentage was strong. The unsorted PBMCs prevented any conclusive comparison of naive versus antigen-experienced cells.

This CDR3 is 14 amino acids long. The germline V gene encodes CDR1 SEHNR and CDR2 FQNEAQ (reference sequence). PCR was performed a second time for about 6 to 11 cycles using a sample-barcoded 5' primer and a J-beta primer mix. From the 5' RACE reads, TCRdb called clonotypes with MiXCR, one entry per CDR3 protein. The repertoire holds fewer than 1.5 million distinct CDR3 sequences, 42% seen once, with 7.9% in the top ten. Comment on this clonotype: No antigen is known for it.

The V and J genes are TRBV7-9 and TRBJ2-5; no clear D. The end of the DNA aligns better with TRBJ2-7, so the J call may be wrong. This receptor was taken from a woman in her late teens or twenties in good health. Input material: blood. The CDR3 reads CASSFGVTSYEQYF. The CDR3 nucleotides read TGTGCCAGCAGCTTTGGCGTAACATCCTACGAGCAGTACTTC.